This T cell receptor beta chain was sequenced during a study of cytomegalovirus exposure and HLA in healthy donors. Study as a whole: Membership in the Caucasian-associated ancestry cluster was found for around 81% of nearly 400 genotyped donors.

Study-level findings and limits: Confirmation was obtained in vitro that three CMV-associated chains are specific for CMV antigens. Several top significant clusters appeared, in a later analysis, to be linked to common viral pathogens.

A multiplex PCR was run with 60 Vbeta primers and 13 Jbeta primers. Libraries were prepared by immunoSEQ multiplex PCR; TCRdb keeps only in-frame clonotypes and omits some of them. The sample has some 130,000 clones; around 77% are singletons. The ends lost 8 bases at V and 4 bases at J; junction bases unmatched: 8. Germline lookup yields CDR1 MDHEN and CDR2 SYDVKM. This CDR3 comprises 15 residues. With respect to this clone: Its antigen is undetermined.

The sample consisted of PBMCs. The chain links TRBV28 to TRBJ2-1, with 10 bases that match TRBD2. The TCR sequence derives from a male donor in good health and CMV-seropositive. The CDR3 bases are TGTGCCAGCGGAGCGGGAGGGAAGGGGTACAATGAGCAGTTCTTC. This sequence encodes CASGAGGKGYNEQFF.